The T cell receptor (beta chain) under discussion was sequenced for a study of blood T cell repertoires in COVID-19. Of note for this clone: This CDR3 is also generated by other DNA sequences in the sample.

In the authors' methods: Reference gene primers were amplified, and this amplification served to estimate nucleated cell counts. Assay: immunoSEQ multiplex PCR; the TCRdb copy retains only in-frame clones and omits some. That table furnishes V, J and clone size, whereas the DNA furnished D and trimming. Here the sample spans about 400,000 clones, about 86% being singletons. Germline lookup yields CDR1 LGHNA and CDR2 YNFKEQ. CDR3 length equals 14 residues. The V end lost 1 base, the J end lost 7 bases, and 11 bases lay between the germline ends. The rearrangement joins TRBV4-2 to TRBJ1-5; unclear D gene. The source is a woman aged 55-70 years with COVID-19, enrolled during active disease. The sample comprised peripheral blood. The CDR3 sequence: CASSQATPGQPQHF. The CDR3 DNA reads TGTGCCAGCAGCCAAGCCACCCCCGGGCAGCCCCAGCATTTT.